This T cell receptor (beta chain) stems from a study of blood T cell repertoires in COVID-19. Study overall: Sample material is recorded as cDNA or gDNA derived from T cells, B-cell-depleted T cells, or PBMCs.

The method was immunoSEQ multiplex PCR; TCRdb's version includes in-frame clones alone and lacks a portion of them. Of 270,000 or so clones in the sample, about 80% were seen once. Researchers sorted participants into cohorts using their self-reported clinical history. With V trimmed by 5 bases and J by 4 bases, 8 bases remained unmatched. Germline V gene data show CDR1 as SEHNR and CDR2 as FQNEAQ (reference sequence). This CDR3 is built from 16 residues. Input material: PBMCs or T cells enriched from blood (not recorded which). This sequence joins TRBV7-9 and TRBJ2-3, with TRBD2 identical over 11 bases. The receptor was derived from a man aged 50 to 59 who had recovered from COVID-19. CDR3 nucleotides: TGTGCCAGCAGCAAACTAGCGGGGGACCGCCCAGATACGCAGTATTTT. As protein: CASSKLAGDRPDTQYF.